This T cell receptor (beta chain) stems from a study of Tregs in tolerant kidney transplant recipients. Overall study results and limits: Tregs expanded with activated donor B cells seemed most donor-specific. Nucleotide sequences could not be compared across some patients' samples due to primer changes. Donor-specific Treg expansion exceeded global Treg expansion in tolerant patients, suggesting antigen drive.

Comments on this clone: Its antigen is not identified.

Generated by immunoSEQ multiplex PCR, the TCRdb table keeps only in-frame clones and is missing some. The sample holds tens of thousands of clones, roughly 98% seen once. Thawed PBMCs were FACS-sorted into unstimulated CD4+CD25+CD127- regulatory T cells, CD4+CD25- non-regulatory cells, CD4 and CD8 cells. This receptor was identified in a human donor who received a combined kidney and bone marrow transplant. The input for sequencing was CD4+ T cells from blood, taken before the transplant.

CDR3 protein: CSVLGRETQYF. The CDR3 DNA follows: TGCAGCGTTCTTGGTCGGGAGACCCAGTACTTC. The chain combines TRBV29-1 with TRBJ2-5; no reliable D call. Trimming removed 5 bases from V and 5 bases from J, with 9 bases in between. Looked up from germline, CDR1 is SQVTM and CDR2 is ANQGSEA. CDR3 length: 11 amino acids.